The source of this TCR beta chain is a study of shared clonotypes between healthy human individuals. Splitting of each subset's genomic DNA was done evenly across several immunoSEQ plates. Generated by immunoSEQ multiplex PCR, the TCRdb table keeps only in-frame clones and is missing some. The table includes about 380,000 clones, just over 95% detected once. This CDR3 region has 16 residues. V shed 6 bases and J 0 bases; nucleotides not matched to a gene: 9. The germline V gene encodes CDR1 MDHEN and CDR2 SYDVKM. Comment on this clone: Its antigen is unknown.

Study-wide results and caveats: Roughly 4.6% of naive CD4 clonotypes were common to a few donors.

The TCR originated in a man in his thirties or forties in good health. This chain connects TRBV28 to TRBJ2-7, with 9 bases aligning to TRBD2. Sequencing input: memory CD8+ T cells sorted from blood. The sample's subset: CD45RO+ cells pooled with CCR7-negative TemRA cells. The DNA for the CDR3 is TGTGCCAGCAGAACCCCGGCTAGCGGGATCTCCTACGAGCAGTACTTC. Encoded protein: CASRTPASGISYEQYF.